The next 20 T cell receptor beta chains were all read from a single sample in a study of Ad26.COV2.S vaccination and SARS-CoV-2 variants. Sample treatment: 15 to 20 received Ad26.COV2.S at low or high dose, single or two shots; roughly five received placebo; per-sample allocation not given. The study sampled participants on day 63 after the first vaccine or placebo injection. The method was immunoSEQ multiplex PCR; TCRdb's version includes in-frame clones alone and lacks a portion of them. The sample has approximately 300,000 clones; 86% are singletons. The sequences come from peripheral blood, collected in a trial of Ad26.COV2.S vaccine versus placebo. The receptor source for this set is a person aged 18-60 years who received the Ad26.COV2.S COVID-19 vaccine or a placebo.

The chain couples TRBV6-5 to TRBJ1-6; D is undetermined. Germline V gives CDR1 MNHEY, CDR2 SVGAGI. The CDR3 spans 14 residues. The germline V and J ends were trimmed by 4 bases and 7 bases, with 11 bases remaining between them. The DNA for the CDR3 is TGTGCCAGCAGTTTCGGGAACTTAAATTCACCCCTCCACTTT. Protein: CASSFGNLNSPLHF.

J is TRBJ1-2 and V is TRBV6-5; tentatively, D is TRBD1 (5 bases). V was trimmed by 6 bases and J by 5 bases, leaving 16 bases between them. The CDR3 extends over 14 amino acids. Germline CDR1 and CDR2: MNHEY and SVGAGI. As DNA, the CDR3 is TGTGCCAGCAGGACCTCAGGGTTGGAATATGGCTACACCTTC. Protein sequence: CASRTSGLEYGYTF.

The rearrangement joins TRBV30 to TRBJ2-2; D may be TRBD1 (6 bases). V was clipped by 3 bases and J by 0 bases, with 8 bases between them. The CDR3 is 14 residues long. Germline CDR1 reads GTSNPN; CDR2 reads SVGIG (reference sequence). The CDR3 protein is CAWRGAANTGELFF. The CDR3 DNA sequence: TGTGCCTGGAGGGGGGCAGCGAACACCGGGGAGCTGTTTTTT.

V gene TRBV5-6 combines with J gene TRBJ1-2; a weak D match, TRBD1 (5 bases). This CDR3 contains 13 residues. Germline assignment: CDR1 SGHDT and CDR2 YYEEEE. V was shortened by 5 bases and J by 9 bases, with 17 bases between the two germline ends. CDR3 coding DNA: TGTGCCAGCAGTCCCCGGGGGGGTAGGAGCTACACCTTC. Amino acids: CASSPRGGRSYTF.

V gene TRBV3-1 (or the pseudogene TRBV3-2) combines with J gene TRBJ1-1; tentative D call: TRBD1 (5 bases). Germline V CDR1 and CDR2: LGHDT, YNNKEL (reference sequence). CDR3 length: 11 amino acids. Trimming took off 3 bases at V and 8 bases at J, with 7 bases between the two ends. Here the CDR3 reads CASSHTGEAFF. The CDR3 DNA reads TGTGCCAGCAGCCACACAGGCGAAGCTTTCTTT.

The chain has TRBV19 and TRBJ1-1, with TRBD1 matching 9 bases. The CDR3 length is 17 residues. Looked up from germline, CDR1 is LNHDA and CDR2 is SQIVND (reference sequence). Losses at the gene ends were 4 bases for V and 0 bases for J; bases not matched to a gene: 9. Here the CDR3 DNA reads TGTGCCAGTAGTAAAAGACAGGGGGGCAACGTGAACACTGAAGCTTTCTTT. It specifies CASSKRQGGNVNTEAFF.

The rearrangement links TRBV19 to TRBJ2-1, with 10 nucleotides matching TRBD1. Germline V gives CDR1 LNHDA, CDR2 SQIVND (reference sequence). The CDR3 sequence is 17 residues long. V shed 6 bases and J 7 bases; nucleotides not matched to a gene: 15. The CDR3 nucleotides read TGTGCCAGTAGAAATGCCAAATGGGGACAGGGGTTGAATGAGCAGTTCTTC. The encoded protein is CASRNAKWGQGLNEQFF.

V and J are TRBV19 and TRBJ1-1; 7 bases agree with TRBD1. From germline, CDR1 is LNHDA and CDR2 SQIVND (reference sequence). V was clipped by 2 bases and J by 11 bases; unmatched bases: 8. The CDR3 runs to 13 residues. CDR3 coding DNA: TGTGCCAGTAGTATAAACTGGGACAGCTTGGCTTTCTTT. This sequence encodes CASSINWDSLAFF.

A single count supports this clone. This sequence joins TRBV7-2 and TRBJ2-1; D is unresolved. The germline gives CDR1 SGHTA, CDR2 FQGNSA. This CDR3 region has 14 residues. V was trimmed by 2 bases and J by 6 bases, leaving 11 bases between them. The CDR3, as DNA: TGTGCCAGCAGCTTAAGATACGGTGGCAATGAGCAGTTCTTC. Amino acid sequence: CASSLRYGGNEQFF. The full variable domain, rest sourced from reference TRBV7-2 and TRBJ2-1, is GAGVSQSPSNKVTEKGKDVELRCDPISGHTALYWYRQSLGQGLEFLIYFQGNSAPDKSGLPSDRFSAERTGGSVSTLTIQRTQQEDSAVYLCASSLRYGGNEQFFGPGTRLTVL.

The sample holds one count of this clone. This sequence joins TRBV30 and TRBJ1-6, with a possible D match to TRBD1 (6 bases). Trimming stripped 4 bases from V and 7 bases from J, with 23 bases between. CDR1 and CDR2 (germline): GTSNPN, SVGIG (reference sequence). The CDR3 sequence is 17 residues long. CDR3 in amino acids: CAWTVGRGNRGNSPLHF. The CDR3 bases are TGTGCCTGGACCGTGGGGAGGGGGAATCGAGGGAATTCACCCCTCCACTTT.

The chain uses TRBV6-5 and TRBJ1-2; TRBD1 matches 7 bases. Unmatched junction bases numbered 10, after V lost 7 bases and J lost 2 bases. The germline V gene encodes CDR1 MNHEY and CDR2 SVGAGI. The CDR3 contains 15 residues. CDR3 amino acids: CASTIRGGGNYGYTF. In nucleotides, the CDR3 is TGTGCCAGCACCATTAGGGGAGGGGGCAACTATGGCTACACCTTC.

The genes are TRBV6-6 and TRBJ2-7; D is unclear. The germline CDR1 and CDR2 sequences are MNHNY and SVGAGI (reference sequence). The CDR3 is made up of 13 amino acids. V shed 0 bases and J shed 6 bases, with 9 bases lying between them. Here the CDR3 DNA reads TGTGCCAGCAGTTACTCGAACCCCCCCGAGCAGTACTTC. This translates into CASSYSNPPEQYF.

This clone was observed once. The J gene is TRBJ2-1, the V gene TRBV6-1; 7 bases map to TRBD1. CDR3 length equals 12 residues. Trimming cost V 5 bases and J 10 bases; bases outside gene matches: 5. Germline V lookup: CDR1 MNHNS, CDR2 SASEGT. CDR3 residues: CASSFTGEEQFF. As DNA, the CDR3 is TGTGCCAGCAGTTTTACAGGGGAAGAGCAGTTCTTC.

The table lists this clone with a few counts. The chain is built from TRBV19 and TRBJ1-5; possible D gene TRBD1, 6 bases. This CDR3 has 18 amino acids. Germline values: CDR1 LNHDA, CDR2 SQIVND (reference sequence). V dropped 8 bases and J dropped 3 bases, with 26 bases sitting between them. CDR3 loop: CASADNRGGRVPNQPQHF. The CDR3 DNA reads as TGTGCCAGTGCAGATAACCGGGGGGGCAGGGTCCCCAATCAGCCCCAGCATTTT.

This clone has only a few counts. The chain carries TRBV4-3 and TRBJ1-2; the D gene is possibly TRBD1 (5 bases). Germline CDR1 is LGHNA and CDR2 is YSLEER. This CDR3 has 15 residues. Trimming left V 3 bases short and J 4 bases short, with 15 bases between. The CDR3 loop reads CASSQGPSGSYGYTF. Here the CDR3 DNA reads TGCGCCAGCAGCCAGGGTCCCTCAGGGAGCTATGGCTACACCTTC.

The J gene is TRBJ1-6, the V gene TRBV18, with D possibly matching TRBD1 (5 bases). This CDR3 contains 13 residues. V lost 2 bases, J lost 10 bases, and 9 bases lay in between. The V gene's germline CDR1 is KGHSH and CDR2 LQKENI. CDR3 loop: CASSPDSSSPLHF. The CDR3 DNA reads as TGTGCCAGCTCACCAGACAGCTCCTCACCCCTCCACTTT.

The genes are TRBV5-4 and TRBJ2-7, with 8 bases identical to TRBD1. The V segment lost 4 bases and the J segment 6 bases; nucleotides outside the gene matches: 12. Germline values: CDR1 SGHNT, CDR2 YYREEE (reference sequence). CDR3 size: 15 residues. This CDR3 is CASSPGVGQGGEQYF. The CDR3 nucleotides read TGTGCCAGCAGCCCGGGCGTTGGACAGGGAGGCGAGCAGTACTTC.

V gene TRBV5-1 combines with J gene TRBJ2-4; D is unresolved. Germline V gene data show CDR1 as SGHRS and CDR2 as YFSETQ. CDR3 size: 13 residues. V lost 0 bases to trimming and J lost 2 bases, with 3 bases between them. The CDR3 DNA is TGCGCCAGCAGCTTGGACCCCAAAAACATTCAGTACTTC. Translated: CASSLDPKNIQYF.

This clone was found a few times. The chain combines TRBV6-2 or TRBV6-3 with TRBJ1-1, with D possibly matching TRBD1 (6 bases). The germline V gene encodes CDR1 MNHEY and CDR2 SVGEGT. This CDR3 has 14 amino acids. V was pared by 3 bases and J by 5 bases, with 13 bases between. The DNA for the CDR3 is TGTGCCAGCAGTTATGCAGGGGCTGAGACTGAAGCTTTCTTT. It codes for CASSYAGAETEAFF.

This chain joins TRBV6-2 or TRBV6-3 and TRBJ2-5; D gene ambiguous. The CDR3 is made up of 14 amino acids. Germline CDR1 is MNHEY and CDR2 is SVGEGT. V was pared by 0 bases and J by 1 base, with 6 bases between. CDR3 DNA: TGTGCCAGCAGTTACTCGAAAAGCCAAGAGACCCAGTACTTC. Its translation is CASSYSKSQETQYF.